This T cell receptor (beta chain) was profiled in a study of cytomegalovirus exposure and HLA in healthy donors. Study results and caveats: The authors later found TCR association rates varying by HLA locus, with DRB1 most and HLA-C fewest. According to the study, some 160 TCR beta chains were cytomegalovirus-associated. In a later analysis, a genetic analysis reported fewer productive-TCR N-insertions in an Asian-associated ancestry cluster than the cohort average. In a later analysis, common viral pathogens appeared linked to several of the most significant clusters.

Trimming removed 4 bases at V and 0 bases at J, with 7 bases between. This CDR3 region has 13 residues. Germline lookup yields CDR1 SGHKS and CDR2 YYEKEE (reference sequence). PCR used 60 Vbeta primers and 13 Jbeta primers. Sequencing used immunoSEQ multiplex PCR; TCRdb keeps in-frame clones, though not all of them. The sample carries under 150,000 clones, roughly 70% recorded once. With regard to this clone: Its antigen is not known.

The sample was PBMCs. The chain has TRBV5-5 and TRBJ1-2; D gene unclear. The clonotype was recovered from a woman aged 40 to 50 in good health and CMV-seropositive. The CDR3 sequence is CASSRETNYGYTF. In DNA, the CDR3 is TGTGCCAGCAGCCGCGAGACTAACTATGGCTACACCTTC.